The rows below give T cell receptor beta chains drawn from one sample of a study of T cells expressing NK-cell markers. TCRdb re-called the 5' RACE reads; every CDR3 protein appears as one record, without DNA. The listing records 400,000 to 450,000 distinct CDR3 sequences. The sample comprised blood T cells: a sorted CD56 or NKG2C T cell subset, CD4+ or CD8+ T cells, or bulk PBMC T cells (not recorded which). All receptors derive from a woman aged 18 to 75 in good health. CDR3s include the opening cysteine and the closing phenylalanine or tryptophan.

v_gene: TRBV7-2; j_gene: TRBJ1-2; CDR3aa: CASSLGTVYGYTF
v_gene: TRBV20-1; j_gene: TRBJ2-7; CDR3aa: CSARVTSGRYEQYF
v_gene: TRBV5-5; j_gene: TRBJ1-5; CDR3aa: CASSLVHTQPQHF
v_gene: TRBV7-9; j_gene: TRBJ2-5; CDR3aa: CASSSHVIGQETQYF
v_gene: TRBV4-3; j_gene: TRBJ1-6; CDR3aa: CASSQDIGQVTSPLHF
v_gene: TRBV4-3; j_gene: TRBJ2-5; CDR3aa: CASSQVGGGGETQYF
v_gene: TRBV20-1; j_gene: TRBJ2-1; CDR3aa: CSAVALAGSYNEQFF
v_gene: TRBV29-1; j_gene: TRBJ1-5; CDR3aa: CSVVGGSGNQPQHF
v_gene: TRBV19; j_gene: TRBJ1-1; CDR3aa: CASSIAKTTEAFF
v_gene: TRBV4-2; j_gene: TRBJ2-1; CDR3aa: CASSLSPGLAGSPYNEQFF
v_gene: TRBV20-1; j_gene: TRBJ1-5; CDR3aa: CSAQGQRIISNQPQHF
v_gene: TRBV9; j_gene: TRBJ1-6; CDR3aa: CASREAGTDNSPLHF
v_gene: TRBV7-2; j_gene: TRBJ2-6; CDR3aa: CASSLVKTDPVLTF
v_gene: TRBV11-2; j_gene: TRBJ2-1; CDR3aa: CASSLVPAGVYNEQFF
v_gene: TRBV5-5; j_gene: TRBJ1-1; CDR3aa: CASTAGTGYTEAFF
v_gene: TRBV30; j_gene: TRBJ1-5; CDR3aa: CAWSVDGDQPQHF